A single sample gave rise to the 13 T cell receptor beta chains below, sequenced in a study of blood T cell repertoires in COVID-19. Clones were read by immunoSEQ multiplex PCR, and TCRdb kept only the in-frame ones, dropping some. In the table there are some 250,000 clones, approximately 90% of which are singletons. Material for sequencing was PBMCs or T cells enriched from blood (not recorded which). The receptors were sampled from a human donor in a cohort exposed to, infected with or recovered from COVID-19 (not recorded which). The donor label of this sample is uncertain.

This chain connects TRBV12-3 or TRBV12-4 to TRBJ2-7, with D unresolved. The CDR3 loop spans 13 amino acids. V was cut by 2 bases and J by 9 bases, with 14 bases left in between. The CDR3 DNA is TGTGCCAGCAGTTTAATAACGCGCTCGGGGCAGTACTTC. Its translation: CASSLITRSGQYF.

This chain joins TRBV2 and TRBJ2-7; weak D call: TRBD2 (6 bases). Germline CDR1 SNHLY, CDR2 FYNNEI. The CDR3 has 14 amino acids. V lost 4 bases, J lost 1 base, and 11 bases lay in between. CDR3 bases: TGTGCCAGCAGTGGCGGGGAATTTTCCTACGAGCAGTACTTC. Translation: CASSGGEFSYEQYF.

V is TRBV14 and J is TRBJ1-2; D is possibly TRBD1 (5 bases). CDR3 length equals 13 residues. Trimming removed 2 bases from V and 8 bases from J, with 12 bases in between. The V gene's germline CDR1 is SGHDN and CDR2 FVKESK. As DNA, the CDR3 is TGTGCCAGCAGCCAACGGGCAGGGCAAGGCTACACCTTC. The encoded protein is CASSQRAGQGYTF.

The CDR3 reads CASSENLQDGYTF. In nucleotides, the CDR3 is TGTGCCAGCAGTGAGAATCTACAGGATGGCTACACCTTC. The chain links TRBV2 to TRBJ1-2, with a tentative D call TRBD1 (5 bases). Trimming pared 3 bases from V and 6 bases from J, leaving 11 bases between. CDR1 SNHLY and CDR2 FYNNEI come from the germline V gene. The CDR3 is 13 residues long.

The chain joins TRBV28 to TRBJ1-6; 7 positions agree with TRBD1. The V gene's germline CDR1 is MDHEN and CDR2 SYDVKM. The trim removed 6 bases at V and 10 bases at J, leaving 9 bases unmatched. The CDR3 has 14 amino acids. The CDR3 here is CASSTGVRGSPLHF. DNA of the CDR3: TGTGCCAGCAGCACAGGGGTCCGTGGGTCACCCCTCCACTTT.

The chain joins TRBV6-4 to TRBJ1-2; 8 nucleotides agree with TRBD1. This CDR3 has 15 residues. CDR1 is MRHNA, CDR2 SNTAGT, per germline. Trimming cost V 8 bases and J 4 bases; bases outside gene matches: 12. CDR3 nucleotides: TGTGCCAGCTCCCAAGGACAGGGAGACCTCTATGGCTACACCTTC. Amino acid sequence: CASSQGQGDLYGYTF.

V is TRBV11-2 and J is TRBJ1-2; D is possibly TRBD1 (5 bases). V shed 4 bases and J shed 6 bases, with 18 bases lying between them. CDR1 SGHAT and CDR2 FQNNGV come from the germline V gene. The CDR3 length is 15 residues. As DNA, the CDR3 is TGTGCCAGCAGCTCAAATCAGGGTTTTGGAGATGGCTACACCTTC. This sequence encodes CASSSNQGFGDGYTF.

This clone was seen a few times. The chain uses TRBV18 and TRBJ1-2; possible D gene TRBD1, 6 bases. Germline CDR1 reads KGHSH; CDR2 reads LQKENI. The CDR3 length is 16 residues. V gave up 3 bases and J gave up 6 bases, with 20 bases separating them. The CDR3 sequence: CASSPSIADSYDGYTF. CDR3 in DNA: TGTGCCAGCTCACCTTCCATCGCGGACAGTTACGATGGCTACACCTTC.

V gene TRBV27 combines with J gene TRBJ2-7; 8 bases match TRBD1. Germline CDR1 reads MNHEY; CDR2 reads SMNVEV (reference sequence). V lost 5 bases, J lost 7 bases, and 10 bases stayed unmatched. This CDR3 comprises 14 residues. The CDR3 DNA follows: TGTGCCAGCAGTAATCGGCAGGGGGCTAGTGAGCAGTACTTC. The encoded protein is CASSNRQGASEQYF.

The CDR3 coding sequence is TGTGCCAGCAGCCCTGAGGACGGGAAAACAGATACGCAGTATTTT. It is translated as CASSPEDGKTDTQYF. The chain is built from TRBV9 and TRBJ2-3; D might be TRBD2 (5 bases). The CDR3 length is 15 residues. The germline V and J ends were trimmed by 4 bases and 3 bases, with 15 bases remaining between them. Germline assignment: CDR1 SGDLS and CDR2 YYNGEE.

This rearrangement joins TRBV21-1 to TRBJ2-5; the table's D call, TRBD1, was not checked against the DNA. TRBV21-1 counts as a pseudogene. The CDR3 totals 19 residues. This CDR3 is CASSKKGFQEGVRIETQYF. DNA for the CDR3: TGTGCCAGCAGCAAAAAGGGTTTTCAGGAAGGGGTGCGGATAGAGACCCAGTACTTC.

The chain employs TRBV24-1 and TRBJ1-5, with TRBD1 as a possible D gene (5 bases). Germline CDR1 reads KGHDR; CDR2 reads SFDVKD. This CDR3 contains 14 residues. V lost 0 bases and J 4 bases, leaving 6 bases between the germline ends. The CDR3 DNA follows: TGTGCCACCAGTGATTTGCAGGGAAATCAGCCCCAGCATTTT. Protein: CATSDLQGNQPQHF.

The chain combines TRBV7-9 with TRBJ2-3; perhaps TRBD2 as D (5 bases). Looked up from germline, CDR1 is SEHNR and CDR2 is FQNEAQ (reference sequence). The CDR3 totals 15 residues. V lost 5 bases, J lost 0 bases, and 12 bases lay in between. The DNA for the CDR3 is TGTGCCAGCAGCCCCCGGACTTCTAGCACAGATACGCAGTATTTT. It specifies CASSPRTSSTDTQYF.